What follows are 32 T cell receptor beta chains derived from one specimen sequenced in a study of response to subunit inactivated influenza vaccine. TCRdb re-called the RT-PCR reads through MiXCR, storing one row per CDR3 protein. The sample consists of 500,000 or so distinct CDR3 sequences, approximately 15% of them appearing once. Source: CD4+ T cells sorted from PBMCs, taken roughly 24 months after vaccination. These TCRs come from a man between 45 and 75 years old who received an inactivated influenza vaccine.

The chain combines TRBV20-1 with TRBJ2-1; TRBD2 agrees at 9 bases. This CDR3 comprises 15 residues. The junction had 12 bases not matched to a gene; V was cut back by 6 bases and J by 6 bases. Germline V gene lookup returns CDR1 DFQATT and CDR2 SNEGSKA (reference sequence). CDR3 nucleotides: TGCAGTGCCGAGATGTTCGCGGGGGGGCCCAATGAGCAGTTCTTC. Its protein product is CSAEMFAGGPNEQFF.

This clonotype was detected ten times or more. The chain recombines TRBV29-1 with TRBJ2-1; 14 bases map to TRBD2. The J segment lost 0 bases and the V segment lost 5 bases, leaving 6 bases of the junction unmatched. Looked up from germline, CDR1 is SQVTM and CDR2 is ANQGSEA. The CDR3 sequence is 17 residues long. The DNA of the CDR3 is TGCAGCGTTCAGACTAGCGGGAGGGCCCGCTCCTACAATGAGCAGTTCTTC. Translation: CSVQTSGRARSYNEQFF.

The J gene is TRBJ2-5, the V gene TRBV12-3 or TRBV12-4, with 8 bases that match TRBD1. The J segment lost 2 bases and the V segment lost 4 bases, leaving 6 bases of the junction unmatched. The CDR3 length is 15 residues. The CDR3 sequence is CASSSPDRGQETQYF. The CDR3 nucleotides read TGTGCCAGCAGTTCACCCGACAGGGGACAAGAGACCCAGTACTTC.

Only a few counts were recorded for this clonotype. The genes are TRBV6-2 or TRBV6-3 and TRBJ2-1, with 7 positions matching TRBD2. Per germline, CDR1 MNHEY and CDR2 SVGEGT. With 7 bases clipped from V and 3 bases from J, the junction kept 9 bases outside the gene matches. CDR3 length: 15 amino acids. This CDR3 is CASNAGRGIYNEQFF. The CDR3 DNA sequence: TGTGCCAGCAACGCGGGGCGGGGGATCTACAATGAGCAGTTCTTC.

The J gene is TRBJ2-5, the V gene TRBV24-1; TRBD1 matches at 9 bases. Losses at the gene ends were 4 bases for V and 3 bases for J; bases not matched to a gene: 8. The CDR3 is 16 amino acids. CDR1 is KGHDR, CDR2 SFDVKD, per germline. The CDR3 DNA reads as TGTGCCACCAGTGACCCGACAGGGGGGGAAGAAGAGACCCAGTACTTC. Translating gives CATSDPTGGEEETQYF.

The chain carries TRBV18 and TRBJ1-2; 9 nucleotides line up with TRBD1. J lost 3 bases, V lost 4 bases, and 6 bases had no gene match. Germline CDR1 KGHSH, CDR2 LQKENI. CDR3 length equals 15 residues. This CDR3 reads CASSQQGALDYGYTF. The CDR3 DNA reads as TGTGCCAGCTCACAACAGGGGGCGCTTGACTATGGCTACACCTTC. Supplemented by reference TRBV18 and TRBJ1-2, the full variable domain reads NAGVMQNPRHLVRRRGQEARLRCSPMKGHSHVYWYRQLPEEGLKFMVYLQKENIIDESGMPKERFSAEFPKEGPSILRIQQVVRGDSAAYFCASSQQGALDYGYTFGSGTRLTVV.

This clonotype turned up a few times. This chain connects TRBV30 to TRBJ2-1; 7 bases are shared with TRBD1. Per germline, CDR1 GTSNPN and CDR2 SVGIG (reference sequence). J lost 7 bases, V lost 3 bases, and 6 bases had no gene match. The CDR3 has 13 amino acids. The CDR3 DNA follows: TGTGCCTGGAGGAAGGGGACAGTGAATGAGCAGTTCTTC. Protein sequence: CAWRKGTVNEQFF.

The J gene is TRBJ2-7, the V gene TRBV6-1; D is perhaps TRBD2 (7 bases). CDR1 and CDR2 (germline): MNHNS, SASEGT. The V end lost 5 bases, the J end lost 7 bases, and 18 bases lay between the germline ends. This CDR3 comprises 14 residues. CDR3: CASSPPGGRREQYF. The CDR3 nucleotides read TGTGCCAGCAGTCCCCCCGGGGGGCGGCGGGAGCAGTACTTC.

This clonotype came up many times. V gene TRBV20-1 combines with J gene TRBJ2-3; D gene unclear. This CDR3 is built from 13 residues. V lost 3 bases and J lost 3, with 10 bases in between. In germline, CDR1 is DFQATT, CDR2 SNEGSKA (reference sequence). CDR3 bases: TGCAGTGCTAGTGGCATCGGGACAGATACGCAGTATTTT. Translating gives CSASGIGTDTQYF.

The table lists this clonotype with a few counts. The chain employs TRBV5-6 and TRBJ2-5; 7 bases match TRBD1. CDR1 and CDR2 from the germline V gene are SGHDT and YYEEEE. V shed 4 bases and J 0 bases; nucleotides not matched to a gene: 6. The CDR3 totals 15 residues. CDR3 in DNA: TGTGCCAGCAGCCCACGACAGGGCTACCAAGAGACCCAGTACTTC. This sequence encodes CASSPRQGYQETQYF.

The chain employs TRBV29-1 and TRBJ1-1, with TRBD1 matching over 7 bases. V trimming: 4 bases; J trimming: 5 bases; junction bases outside the gene matches: 13. The CDR3 is 15 amino acids. CDR1 and CDR2 from the germline V gene are SQVTM and ANQGSEA. CDR3 sequence reads: CSVGVSTGKGTEAFF. The CDR3 coding sequence is TGCAGCGTTGGGGTATCGACAGGGAAGGGTACTGAAGCTTTCTTT.

The chain employs TRBV20-1 and TRBJ2-7; 10 positions agree with TRBD2. Trimming cost V 3 bases and J 0 bases; bases outside gene matches: 5. CDR3 length: 15 residues. Germline V gene lookup returns CDR1 DFQATT and CDR2 SNEGSKA (reference sequence). DNA of the CDR3: TGCAGTGCTAGTCGCCTAGCGGGGGACTCCTACGAGCAGTACTTC. It yields the protein CSASRLAGDSYEQYF.

This chain joins TRBV7-7 and TRBJ2-2; possible D gene TRBD2, 7 bases. V was clipped by 5 bases and J by 4 bases, with 17 bases between them. CDR3 length: 16 residues. Germline CDR1 SSHAT, CDR2 FNYEAQ (reference sequence). CDR3 nucleotide sequence: TGTGCCAGCAGCCCAAGGGCGGGGGCGAGCACCGGGGAGCTGTTTTTT. Translating gives CASSPRAGASTGELFF.

This sequence joins TRBV12-3 or TRBV12-4 and TRBJ2-5; the match to TRBD2 covers 12 bases. The CDR3 length is 15 residues. V lost 4 bases, J lost 5 bases, and 5 bases stayed unmatched. The chain's CDR3 is CASSSRLAGDETQYF. The CDR3 bases are TGTGCCAGCAGTTCCCGACTAGCGGGAGATGAGACCCAGTACTTC.

This chain links TRBV7-3 with TRBJ2-7, with D possibly called TRBD1 or TRBD2 (5 bases each). The germline V gene encodes CDR1 SGHTA and CDR2 FQGTGA. The CDR3 sequence is 12 residues long. V was cut by 5 bases and J by 6 bases, with 11 bases left in between. For the CDR3, the DNA is TGTGCCAGCAGCCAGGGTGGGGGCGAGCAGTACTTC. This gives the protein CASSQGGGEQYF.

The V call is TRBV11-1, the J call TRBJ2-1, with D tentatively TRBD2 (6 bases). From germline, CDR1 is SGHAT and CDR2 FQDESV (reference sequence). V was clipped by 5 bases and J by 4 bases, with 21 bases between them. The CDR3 contains 17 residues. The CDR3 sequence: CASSPLRRRRAYNEQFF. CDR3 bases: TGTGCCAGCAGCCCTCTCCGAAGGAGGAGGGCATACAATGAGCAGTTCTTC. Combining the CDR3 with reference TRBV11-1 and TRBJ2-1 gives the whole variable domain EAEVAQSPRYKITEKSQAVAFWCDPISGHATLYWYRQILGQGPELLVQFQDESVVDDSQLPKDRFSAERLKGVDSTLKIQPAELGDSAMYLCASSPLRRRRAYNEQFFGPGTRLTVL.

This chain links TRBV7-8 with TRBJ2-7; D is possibly TRBD2 (5 bases). CDR3 length: 15 amino acids. Trimming stripped 1 base from V and 0 bases from J, with 10 bases between. The germline CDR1 and CDR2 sequences are SGHVS and FQNEAQ. CDR3 residues: CASSLGRVLSYEQYF. CDR3 DNA sequence: TGTGCCAGCAGCTTAGGGCGGGTACTCTCCTACGAGCAGTACTTC.

This clonotype was recorded a few times. The genes are TRBV10-3 and TRBJ2-7; 9 positions agree with TRBD1. The germline gives CDR1 ENHRY, CDR2 SYGVKD. J was trimmed by 3 bases and V by 6 bases; bases with no gene match: 6. The CDR3 is 14 amino acids. Here the CDR3 reads CAIRDGTGLYEQYF. As DNA, the CDR3 is TGTGCCATCAGGGACGGGACAGGGCTCTACGAGCAGTACTTC.

The chain has TRBV21-1 and TRBJ1-5. TRBV21-1 is noted as a pseudogene. The CDR3 extends over 14 amino acids. The CDR3 spells CASSRRILKQPQHF. CDR3 bases: TGTGCCAGCAGCAGAAGGATCCTTAAACAGCCCCAGCATTTT.

The chain employs TRBV20-1 and TRBJ2-5; TRBD2 might be the D (5 bases). Germline V gene sequence: CDR1 DFQATT, CDR2 SNEGSKA (reference sequence). The CDR3 is 14 residues long. V shed 1 base and J shed 0 bases, with 9 bases lying between them. In nucleotides, the CDR3 is TGCAGTGCTAGAGCTATGGACTACCAAGAGACCCAGTACTTC. It codes for CSARAMDYQETQYF.

This clonotype was detected a few times. The chain uses TRBV20-1 and TRBJ1-5; D may be TRBD1 (5 bases). This CDR3 is 14 amino acids long. With 5 bases removed from V and 1 base from J, the gap between germline ends came to 12 bases. The germline CDR1 and CDR2 sequences are DFQATT and SNEGSKA (reference sequence). The chain's CDR3 is CSAPRGSSNQPQHF. The CDR3 DNA is TGCAGTGCTCCCCGGGGGTCGAGCAATCAGCCCCAGCATTTT.

The chain uses TRBV24-1 and TRBJ1-2; D remains ambiguous. Germline V lookup: CDR1 KGHDR, CDR2 SFDVKD. There are 15 residues in the CDR3. V lost 2 bases and J 0 bases, leaving 9 bases between the germline ends. CDR3: CATSDSGSPNYGYTF. The CDR3 nucleotides read TGTGCCACCAGTGATTCGGGCAGCCCTAACTATGGCTACACCTTC.

This clonotype has more than one count but fewer than ten. The rearrangement links TRBV12-3 or TRBV12-4 to TRBJ1-1; no clear D gene. V was shortened by 6 bases and J by 0 bases, with 8 bases between the two germline ends. CDR3 length: 13 amino acids. The CDR3 DNA reads TGTGCCAGCAGCGGAGGGTTGAACACTGAAGCTTTCTTT. Protein: CASSGGLNTEAFF.

This clonotype was counted only a few times. The chain recombines TRBV10-2 with TRBJ2-2, with TRBD1 as a possible D gene (6 bases). Trimming removed 4 bases from V and 6 bases from J, with 9 bases in between. The CDR3 covers 13 residues. Germline loops: CDR1 WSHSY, CDR2 SAAADI. The CDR3 spells CASSGNRAGELFF. CDR3 bases: TGCGCCAGCAGTGGAAACAGGGCCGGGGAGCTGTTTTTT.

This rearrangement joins TRBV12-3 or TRBV12-4 to TRBJ2-6; D perhaps matches TRBD1 (5 bases). V was shortened by 6 bases and J by 0 bases, with 9 bases between the two germline ends. The CDR3 sequence is 15 residues long. CDR3 nucleotide sequence: TGTGCCAGCAGCATCACAGGCTCTGGGGCCAACGTCCTGACTTTC. Translation: CASSITGSGANVLTF.

V is TRBV5-4 and J is TRBJ2-1; 7 nucleotides align to TRBD1. Germline trimming cut 7 bases from V and 2 bases from J; bases unmatched to any gene: 9. The CDR3 is 15 amino acids. Germline lookup yields CDR1 SGHNT and CDR2 YYREEE (reference sequence). The CDR3 coding sequence is TGTGCCAGCGGACAGGACTTCTCTCCCTACAATGAGCAGTTCTTC. Residues: CASGQDFSPYNEQFF.

This clonotype came up a few times. V and J are TRBV10-3 and TRBJ1-2; tentatively, D is TRBD1 (6 bases). Deletions cut 6 bases from V and 8 bases from J, with 16 bases between. The CDR3 has 13 amino acids. Germline V gives CDR1 ENHRY, CDR2 SYGVKD. In DNA, the CDR3 is TGTGCCATCAGACAACAGGGTTTAGAGGGCTACACCTTC. It is translated as CAIRQQGLEGYTF.

J is TRBJ2-3 and V is TRBV9, with D possibly being TRBD1 or TRBD2 (5 bases each). In germline, CDR1 is SGDLS, CDR2 YYNGEE. V lost 0 bases, J lost 5 bases, and 13 bases lay in between. This CDR3 is built from 15 residues. This CDR3 reads CASSVVGGWEDTQYF. CDR3 DNA sequence: TGTGCCAGCAGCGTAGTTGGGGGTTGGGAAGATACGCAGTATTTT.

This clonotype was observed at least ten times. V is TRBV29-1 and J is TRBJ2-7; 7 bases line up with TRBD1. The length of the CDR3 is 11 residues. The germline gives CDR1 SQVTM, CDR2 ANQGSEA. V lost 7 bases to trimming and J lost 5 bases; unmatched junction nucleotides: 5. CDR3 loop: CSAGQIHEQYF. The CDR3, as DNA: TGCAGCGCGGGACAGATACACGAGCAGTACTTC.

CDR3 sequence: CASSEVGQAGEQYF. The DNA for the CDR3 is TGTGCCAGCAGTGAAGTCGGCCAGGCAGGCGAGCAGTACTTC. This chain connects TRBV2 to TRBJ2-7; D unresolved. With 1 base removed from V and 6 bases from J, the gap between germline ends came to 13 bases. The CDR3 contains 14 residues. Looked up from germline, CDR1 is SNHLY and CDR2 is FYNNEI.

This clonotype was detected many times. The rearrangement links TRBV29-1 to TRBJ2-1, with 10 bases that match TRBD2. Germline lookup yields CDR1 SQVTM and CDR2 ANQGSEA. V trimming: 0 bases; J trimming: 4 bases; junction bases outside the gene matches: 3. This CDR3 has 15 residues. CDR3 in DNA: TGCAGCGTTGAAGAACTAGCGGGACTTTACAATGAGCAGTTCTTC. Translation: CSVEELAGLYNEQFF.

This clonotype has at least ten counts. This rearrangement joins TRBV11-2 to TRBJ1-2, with D perhaps TRBD1 (5 bases). This CDR3 region has 17 residues. V was shortened by 1 base and J by 6 bases, with 21 bases between the two germline ends. Germline lookup yields CDR1 SGHAT and CDR2 FQNNGV. CDR3: CASSLGQWGPLEDGYTF. CDR3 nucleotide sequence: TGTGCCAGCAGCTTAGGACAGTGGGGTCCCCTGGAGGATGGCTACACCTTC.